These 7 T cell receptor beta chains originate from one sample sequenced in a study of cytomegalovirus exposure and HLA in healthy donors. PCR amplification relied on 60 Vbeta primers (plus 13 Jbeta primers). Assay: immunoSEQ multiplex PCR; the TCRdb copy retains only in-frame clones and omits some. The sample comprises nearly 200,000 clones, roughly 80% of which are singletons, and less than 2.5% rests with the top ten. Source material: PBMCs. The receptors originated from a woman between 25 and 40 years old in good health and CMV-seropositive.

V gene TRBV5-1 combines with J gene TRBJ2-7; perhaps TRBD2 as D (6 bases). Trimming shortened V by 1 base and J by 4 bases, and 12 bases separated the two germline ends. CDR3 length equals 14 residues. Looked up from germline, CDR1 is SGHRS and CDR2 is YFSETQ. The CDR3 nucleotides read TGCGCCAGCAGCTTGCGCGGGGCCGCTTACGAGCAGTACTTC. It yields the protein CASSLRGAAYEQYF.

The chain employs TRBV19 and TRBJ2-7; 9 bases fit TRBD1. J gave up 3 bases and V 5 bases, and 8 bases lay outside the gene matches. The CDR3 has 15 amino acids. The germline V gene encodes CDR1 LNHDA and CDR2 SQIVND (reference sequence). The CDR3 loop is CASSSPGQGHYEQYF. The CDR3 coding sequence is TGTGCCAGTAGTTCCCCCGGACAGGGGCACTACGAGCAGTACTTC.

The genes are TRBV2 and TRBJ2-3; 7 nucleotides match TRBD2. This CDR3 contains 15 residues. V gave up 4 bases and J gave up 0 bases; unmatched junction bases: 4. Germline values: CDR1 SNHLY, CDR2 FYNNEI. DNA of the CDR3: TGTGCCAGCAGTGGTCTAGCGGCTAGCACAGATACGCAGTATTTT. Residues: CASSGLAASTDTQYF.

The chain employs TRBV28 and TRBJ2-7; 9 nucleotides agree with TRBD1. The CDR3 loop spans 15 amino acids. Germline V gives CDR1 MDHEN, CDR2 SYDVKM. V dropped 7 bases and J dropped 2; count of bases not matched to a gene: 9. This CDR3 is CASTDRTGDPYEQYF. DNA of the CDR3: TGTGCCAGCACCGACAGGACAGGGGATCCCTACGAGCAGTACTTC. The whole variable domain, filled in from reference TRBV28 and TRBJ2-7, reads DVKVTQSSRYLVKRTGEKVFLECVQDMDHENMFWYRQDPGLGLRLIYFSYDVKMKEKGDIPEGYSVSREKKERFSLILESASTNQTSMYLCASTDRTGDPYEQYFGPGTRLTVT.

The chain carries TRBV9 and TRBJ2-1; TRBD2 is a possible D gene (5 bases). Germline-derived CDR1 and CDR2 are SGDLS and YYNGEE. V was pared by 2 bases and J by 5 bases, with 11 bases between. The CDR3 sequence is 14 residues long. The CDR3 sequence: CASSVGRVNNEQFF. CDR3 bases: TGTGCCAGCAGCGTCGGGCGGGTGAACAATGAGCAGTTCTTC.

J is TRBJ1-5 and V is TRBV7-8, with D perhaps TRBD1 (5 bases). The CDR3 has 15 amino acids. V lost 0 bases and J lost 4, with 10 bases in between. Germline values: CDR1 SGHVS, CDR2 FQNEAQ. Written as DNA, the CDR3 is TGTGCCAGCAGCTTAGCTGGCAGGGTTAATCAGCCCCAGCATTTT. Encoded protein: CASSLAGRVNQPQHF.

The gene calls are TRBV7-2 and TRBJ1-1; a possible D gene is TRBD1 (5 bases). CDR1 is SGHTA, CDR2 FQGNSA, per germline. Trimming shortened V by 1 base and J by 0 bases, and 9 bases separated the two germline ends. The CDR3 is 15 amino acids. The CDR3 region is CASSLGPGMNTEAFF. The CDR3 region has the DNA TGTGCCAGCAGCTTAGGACCAGGGATGAACACTGAAGCTTTCTTT.